This TCR beta chain was recovered during a study of blood T cell repertoires in COVID-19. Study information: COVID-19 samples, acute and convalescent, were from the United States, Italy and Spain.

This clone was picked up a small number of times. Trimming removed 7 bases from V and 0 bases from J; junction bases left unmatched: 4. The germline V gene has CDR1 SQVTM and CDR2 ANQGSEA. The CDR3 consists of 13 residues. In the original analysis: Estimated nucleated cell counts came from reference gene primer amplification. Clones were sequenced by immunoSEQ multiplex PCR, and TCRdb holds only the in-frame ones, with some missing. V and J calls and clone size follow that table, whereas D and trimming were derived from the DNA. The data hold approximately 89,000 clones, with roughly 80% observed a single time.

The V call is TRBV29-1, the J call TRBJ1-2; 8 bases are a match to TRBD1. This TCR derives from a human donor in a cohort sampled during active COVID-19. Specimen: peripheral blood. The CDR3 bases are TGCAGCGCAATGGACAGGGCTAACTATGGCTACACCTTC. This gives the protein CSAMDRANYGYTF.